Described below is a single T cell receptor beta chain sequence and its context. The data were obtained in a study of blood T cell repertoires in COVID-19. Deletions cut 4 bases from V and 6 bases from J, with 19 bases between. CDR3 length: 16 residues. Germline CDR1 is SGHRS and CDR2 is YFSETQ. The assay was immunoSEQ multiplex PCR, and TCRdb's table has in-frame clones only and misses some. This sample has tens of thousands of clones, with roughly nine tenths found just once. The material sequenced was peripheral blood. The chain carries TRBV5-1 and TRBJ2-2; perhaps TRBD1 as D (5 bases). This sequence originates from a man over 45 with acute or convalescent COVID-19. CDR3 bases: TGCGCCAGCAGCACGTCCCGTTCTCAGGGTCCCGGGGAGCTGTTTTTT. Translated: CASSTSRSQGPGELFF.